This TCR beta chain was captured by sequencing in a study of tissue T cells after allogeneic stem cell transplantation. This CDR3 has 13 amino acids. Germline-derived CDR1 and CDR2 are SGHSN and HYEKVE. V was clipped by 2 bases and J by 4 bases; unmatched bases: 1. TCRbeta CDR3 was sequenced at survey depth with template counts. This table comes from immunoSEQ multiplex PCR, and its TCRdb copy is limited to in-frame clones, with some not included. The sample lists roughly 1,100 clones, 45% to 65% seen once, with 35% to 45% in the top ten. This clone is deemed large. The antigen is undetermined. Gene names refer to mouse genes. The CDR3 extends 1 residue past the end of the read, so its final part is completed from the germline J gene. Findings and limits, study-wide: Alloreactivity or antigen specificity of tissue TCRs was not determined; some clones might be host cells. TCR repertoires tracked anatomic similarity, regardless of disease or transplant status.

Time point specified: mouse harvest day 14 after allogeneic transplant. Each mouse received 10^7 T-cell-depleted marrow cells plus 10^6 splenic CD5+ T cells by tail vein. B6 (H2b) cells into BALB/c (H2d) mice; tissues taken at day 7 or 14. The sequence was obtained from a female BALB/c mouse given C57BL/6 T cells with graft-versus-host disease after an allogeneic hematopoietic cell transplant. J is TRBJ2-4 and V is TRBV12-1; 8 nucleotides match TRBD1. Sample: spleen. CDR3 loop: CASSHRGENTLYF. CDR3 DNA (partial): TGTGCCAGCTCTCACAGGGGGGAAAACACCTTGTAC.